This T cell receptor beta chain derives from a study of blood T cell repertoires in COVID-19. As for the study in general: Spain, Italy and the United States supplied samples that represented acute and convalescent COVID-19. PBMCs, B-cell-depleted T cells, or T cells were the source of the cDNA or gDNA that made up the material.

CDR3 length: 15 amino acids. In germline, CDR1 is KGHSH, CDR2 LQKENI. Trimming pared 2 bases from V and 0 bases from J, leaving 10 bases between. Authors' data handling: By means of reference gene primer amplification, nucleated cell counts were estimated. Produced via immunoSEQ multiplex PCR; TCRdb's table is partial and in-frame only. V and J calls and clone size follow that table, whereas D and trimming were derived from the DNA. Among 250,000 to 300,000 clones listed, around three quarters were seen once. This rearrangement joins TRBV18 to TRBJ1-2, with D unclear. The specimen sequenced was peripheral blood. The receptor was isolated from a woman aged 80 or over with acute or convalescent COVID-19. For the CDR3, the DNA is TGTGCCAGCTCACCAATCCAGGTCTCTAACTATGGCTACACCTTC. Its translation: CASSPIQVSNYGYTF.